The next 18 T cell receptor beta chains were all read from a single sample in a study of T cell clonality in common variable immunodeficiency. Study-wide results and caveats: Common variable immunodeficiency TCR beta sequences reportedly had fewer deletions and N-nucleotide insertions.

These TCRs are of unknown antigen specificity. Sequencing was performed with immunoSEQ multiplex PCR; in TCRdb, only in-frame clones are kept and a portion is missing. Listed here are 20,000 or so clones without any singletons, the top ten holding roughly 2.5%. Sequences were obtained from peripheral blood mononuclear cells. These receptors were collected from a human donor with common variable immunodeficiency.

With regard to this clone: Read coverage stops 3 residues before the CDR3 terminus; the germline J gene supplies the remainder. V and J are TRBV6-1 and TRBJ1-3; D unresolved. CDR3 length: 15 residues. V lost 2 bases to trimming and J lost 0 bases, with 8 bases between them. Germline V gene sequence: CDR1 MNHNS, CDR2 SASEGT. The CDR3 DNA, read in part, is TGTGCCAGCAGTGAAAGCCCGAGCTCTGGAAACACC. Residues: CASSESPSSGNT. The complete CDR3 sequence is CASSESPSSGNTIYF.

Many counts were recorded for this clone. The CDR3: CSAKEGGARDEQYF. The covered CDR3 bases are TGCAGTGCCAAGGAAGGGGGCGCCAGGGACGAG. The chain combines TRBV20-1 with TRBJ2-7; 7 nucleotides line up with TRBD1. The CDR3 is cut off 3 residues early in the read; its end comes from the germline J gene. The CDR3 runs to 14 residues. The ends lost 6 bases at V and 5 bases at J; junction bases unmatched: 13. Germline loops: CDR1 DFQATT, CDR2 SNEGSKA (reference sequence).

Ten or more counts support this clone. The CDR3 goes on 3 residues after the read ends, and that part is filled in from the germline J gene. This chain links TRBV7-2 with TRBJ2-1, with TRBD1 identical over 7 bases. Germline CDR1 and CDR2: SGHTA and FQGNSA. The length of the CDR3 is 14 residues. Trimming cost V 5 bases and J 5 bases; bases outside gene matches: 6. The CDR3 DNA, read in part, is TGTGCCAGCAGCCCGTGGGACAGAGACAATGAG. As protein: CASSPWDRDNE. The full CDR3 sequence reads CASSPWDRDNEQFF.

There are many counts of this clone. The CDR3 end is not reached by the read, which stops 3 residues before it; the germline J gene fills it in. The chain carries TRBV20-1 and TRBJ1-4; D is perhaps TRBD1 (5 bases). CDR3 length: 13 amino acids. The V gene's germline CDR1 is DFQATT and CDR2 SNEGSKA (reference sequence). Trimming shortened V by 7 bases and J by 5 bases, and 14 bases separated the two germline ends. The CDR3 loop reads CSGVNRGNEKLFF. CDR3 bases read: TGCAGTGGGGTGAATCGGGGGAATGAAAAA.

This clone was observed many times. From the germline J gene comes the end of the CDR3, since the read stops 3 residues before it. The rearrangement joins TRBV19 to TRBJ2-1; TRBD2 matches 7 bases. Germline V gives CDR1 LNHDA, CDR2 SQIVND (reference sequence). The CDR3 is 15 residues long. J gave up 0 bases and V 6 bases, and 5 bases lay outside the gene matches. The CDR3 sequence: CASRYGGSSYNEQFF. CDR3 DNA, as far as it was read: TGTGCCAGTAGATACGGCGGGAGCTCCTACAATGAG.

This clone showed up many times. The CDR3 end falls 3 residues outside the read, so it is completed with the germline J gene. This chain joins TRBV11-1 and TRBJ2-3; D not resolved. The CDR3 has 15 residues. Germline assignment: CDR1 SGHAT and CDR2 FQDESV (reference sequence). The V gene lost 5 bases and the J gene lost 1 base, with 13 bases spanning the gap. The part of the CDR3 DNA that was read is TGTGCCAGCAGCAACAGACACTTTGGCACAGATACG. Translated, it gives CASSNRHFGTDT. The full CDR3 protein reads CASSNRHFGTDTQYF.

This clone was counted ten times or more. Read data end 3 residues before the CDR3 end; the end is taken from the germline J gene. The chain couples TRBV4-1 to TRBJ2-7, with D tentatively TRBD1 or TRBD2 (5 bases each). CDR1 MGHRA and CDR2 YSYEKL come from the germline V gene. CDR3 length: 16 amino acids. Trimming took off 2 bases at V and 0 bases at J, with 14 bases between the two ends. The chain's CDR3 is CASSQSPAGSSYEQYF. The sequenced CDR3 bases are TGCGCCAGCAGCCAATCCCCGGCAGGGAGCTCCTACGAG.

This clone was counted at least ten times. The sequence runs out 3 residues before the end of the CDR3; the remainder is reconstructed from the germline J gene. The chain carries TRBV18 and TRBJ2-1, with 14 bases that match TRBD2. The V gene end was trimmed by 6 bases and the J gene end by 8 bases; junction bases not matched to a gene: 6. There are 15 residues in the CDR3. The germline V gene has CDR1 KGHSH and CDR2 LQKENI. CDR3 protein: CASSLPGLAGDEQFF. CDR3 DNA, as far as it was read: TGTGCCAGCTCCCTCCCGGGACTAGCGGGAGATGAG.

This clone came up many times. This chain's CDR3 is CASSPRGSQETQYF. CDR3 DNA, as far as it was read: TGTGCCAGCAGTCCCCGGGGGTCACAAGAGACC. The rearrangement links TRBV12-3 or TRBV12-4 to TRBJ2-5, with a possible D match to TRBD2 (6 bases). The CDR3 end falls 3 residues outside the read, so it is completed with the germline J gene. V lost 5 bases, J lost 2 bases, and 12 bases lay in between. The CDR3 has 14 amino acids.

This clone was counted ten times or more. The sequenced fragment ends 3 residues before the CDR3 boundary, so the rest is inferred from the germline J gene. V and J are TRBV20-1 and TRBJ2-7; 12 bases agree with TRBD2. The CDR3 extends over 14 amino acids. The J segment lost 4 bases and the V segment lost 8 bases, leaving 9 bases of the junction unmatched. Germline V gene data show CDR1 as DFQATT and CDR2 as SNEGSKA (reference sequence). The CDR3 region is CSSSSGRAAYEQYF. CDR3 DNA, as far as it was read: TGCAGTTCCTCTAGCGGGAGGGCCGCTTACGAG.

This clone is labeled large (0.1 to 1%). The CDR3 DNA, read in part, is TGCAGCGTTGGCGACGGGTACAATGAG. As protein: CSVGDGYNE. The whole CDR3 sequence reads CSVGDGYNEQFF. The rearrangement joins TRBV29-1 to TRBJ2-1; D unclear. The read falls 3 residues short of the CDR3 end, and the missing part is taken from the germline J gene. The germline V gene has CDR1 SQVTM and CDR2 ANQGSEA. Trimming shortened V by 4 bases and J by 4 bases, and 8 bases separated the two germline ends. The CDR3 has 12 amino acids.

This clone was recorded many times. The read is 3 residues too short to cover the CDR3 end, so that end is filled in from the germline J gene. V and J are TRBV29-1 and TRBJ1-1; no firm D call. The germline gives CDR1 SQVTM, CDR2 ANQGSEA. This CDR3 comprises 13 residues. V was cut by 6 bases and J by 2 bases, with 13 bases left in between. CDR3 in amino acids: CSVRYSANTEAFF. The CDR3 DNA, read in part, is TGCAGCGTCCGCTATAGTGCAAACACTGAA.

This clone was seen ten or more times. The read finishes 3 residues shy of the CDR3 end, and the germline J gene is used to complete it. The chain has TRBV12-3 or TRBV12-4 and TRBJ2-5; 7 positions agree with TRBD2. V trimming: 6 bases; J trimming: 2 bases; junction bases outside the gene matches: 12. The length of the CDR3 is 16 residues. The CDR3 bases that were read are TGTGCCAGCAGCCTCAATAGCGGGCGACCTCAAGAGACC. It is translated as CASSLNSGRPQET. The entire CDR3 protein reads CASSLNSGRPQETQYF.

In its sample, this clone was seen many times. The observed sequence ends 3 residues before the CDR3 terminus, with the missing tail filled in from the germline J gene. The rearrangement uses TRBV11-2 and TRBJ1-4, with 8 bases identical to TRBD1. CDR3 length: 14 residues. CDR1 is SGHAT and CDR2 is FQNNGV in the germline V gene. J was trimmed by 8 bases and V by 4 bases; bases with no gene match: 6. The CDR3 bases that were read are TGTGCCAGCAGCTCTCAGGGGGCTGAGGAAAAA. Its translation: CASSSQGAEEK. The entire CDR3 is CASSSQGAEEKLFF. Full variable domain (missing parts from reference TRBV11-2 and TRBJ1-4): EAGVAQSPRYKIIEKRQSVAFWCNPISGHATLYWYQQILGQGPKLLIQFQNNGVVDDSQLPKDRFSAERLKGVDSTLKIQPAKLEDSAVYLCASSSQGAEEKLFFGSGTQLSVL.

At least ten counts were recorded for this clone. The CDR3 goes on 3 residues after the read ends, and that part is filled in from the germline J gene. The V and J genes are TRBV5-1 and TRBJ1-6, with D maybe TRBD1 (5 bases). The CDR3 has 15 amino acids. CDR1 is SGHRS, CDR2 YFSETQ, per germline. The V and J ends lost 4 bases and 10 bases respectively, with 18 bases between them. Here the CDR3 reads CASSPTDSAVSPLHF. The CDR3 DNA, read in part, is TGCGCCAGCAGCCCGACAGACTCCGCGGTCTCACCC.

Concerning this clone itself: Read sequence stops 3 residues before the CDR3 end, and the germline J gene provides the missing end. This sequence joins TRBV11-3 and TRBJ2-1, with 10 bases that match TRBD1. Unmatched junction bases numbered 2, after V lost 4 bases and J lost 8 bases. Germline loops: CDR1 SGHNT, CDR2 YENEEA. The CDR3 has 13 amino acids. CDR3: CASSSGTGDEQFF. CDR3 bases read: TGTGCCAGCAGCTCCGGGACAGGGGATGAG.

This clone was picked up a small number of times. The observed sequence ends 3 residues before the CDR3 terminus, with the missing tail filled in from the germline J gene. The V gene is TRBV19, the J gene TRBJ1-2; 8 positions agree with TRBD1. The J segment lost 0 bases and the V segment lost 4 bases, leaving 4 bases of the junction unmatched. The germline V gene has CDR1 LNHDA and CDR2 SQIVND (reference sequence). This CDR3 has 15 amino acids. CDR3 DNA, as far as it was read: TGTGCCAGTAGTACCGGACAGGGTCCTAACTATGGC. This gives the protein CASSTGQGPNYG. From start to end, the CDR3 is CASSTGQGPNYGYTF.

This clone was seen many times. The read terminates 3 residues ahead of where the CDR3 ends, so the germline J gene completes it. The chain is built from TRBV5-1 and TRBJ1-4; a possible D gene is TRBD1 (6 bases). V gave up 4 bases and J gave up 2 bases, with 12 bases separating them. There are 15 residues in the CDR3. Germline V gene sequence: CDR1 SGHRS, CDR2 YFSETQ. This CDR3 reads CASSIQGTTNEKLFF. The sequenced part of the CDR3 DNA is TGCGCCAGCAGCATCCAGGGGACGACTAATGAAAAA. Filled out from reference TRBV5-1 and TRBJ1-4, the complete variable domain reads KAGVTQTPRYLIKTRGQQVTLSCSPISGHRSVSWYQQTPGQGLQFLFEYFSETQRNKGNFPGRFSGRQFSNSRSEMNVSTLELGDSALYLCASSIQGTTNEKLFFGSGTQLSVL.